This TCR beta chain was observed in a study (dated by TCRdb to about 2015). For the study in its entirety: The study set out to test whether tumor-infiltrating Tregs in breast cancer get recruited from blood Tregs or are instead converted in situ from other CD4+ T cell subsets. Here is what the overall study found, with its caveats: The validation in the larger cohort was limited to a single TCR beta V-J rearrangement instead of whole repertoires. Tumor memory CD4+ T cell TCR gene usage was found to cluster with blood and lymph node memory CD4+ cells and with lymph node naive CD4+ cells. The greatest overlap of tumor-infiltrating Treg TCR alpha and beta sequences was with tumor naive CD4+ T cells, followed next by blood naive CD4+ T cells.

Naive CD4+ T cells were purified with the Miltenyi Naive CD4+ T Cell Isolation kit, with Tregs depleted using CD25 microbeads. Tregs, naive and memory CD4+ T cells from tumor, blood and ipsilateral draining lymph nodes of a few breast cancer patients underwent full-length TCR alpha and beta sequencing. Tumor tissue and lymph nodes from ipsilateral axillary dissection were perfused with PBS, minced and digested with collagenase I and hyaluronidase. Sorted cell populations were confirmed by FACS to exceed 90% purity. Full-length TCR variable regions were amplified by 5' RACE PCR using constant-region reverse primers, and then by semi-nested PCR using Nested Universal Primer A. The ReliaPrep RNA Cell Miniprep System was used to extract total RNA, which was then reverse transcribed into 5'RACE-ready cDNA with the SMARTer RACE 5'/3' Kit. Full-length TCR alpha and beta libraries were barcoded with multiplex adaptors and sequenced on an Illumina MiSeq. Per the source publication's procedure: For each of nine subset-tissue groups, sequencing data from the five patients were pooled, and the groups were then compared using unsupervised clustering of TCR gene usage. Repertoire similarity was calculated with the Morisita-Horn index, weighting shared sequences by their contribution to each repertoire. TCRdb reanalyzed the raw reads on its own, using fastp at Q25 for trimming and MiXCR for clone calling, and kept in-frame beta chains. Under each unique CDR3 protein, matching rows form one entry showing the most common genes and DNA. TCRdb assigned the V and J calls; the authors' analysis was not used. The sample table contains 10,000 to 14,000 distinct CDR3 sequences; only one count was recorded for about half of them. The ten top clones hold roughly an eighth of the sample.

Points on this clonotype: Its target antigen remains unknown. No much larger clone exists at a distance of one base, and base qualities are not known.

CDR1 and CDR2, looked up from the germline V gene, are SGHDT and YYEEEE. Trimming takes 2 bases off V and 5 bases off J; junction bases not matched to a gene: 8. From the cysteine up to the phenylalanine, the CDR3 has a length of 16 residues. The entry retains the CDR3 DNA only, 48 bases that are in frame from base 1. The TCR originated in a female donor with breast cancer. Sequencing used tumor-infiltrating naive CD4+ T cells sorted from the breast tumor. Per the publication, the cell subset or site label means: naive CD4+ T cells, CD4+CD45RA+CD25-. The rearranged chain carries TRBV5-6 and TRBJ2-5, and 11 bases in between align with TRBD2. The CDR3 in this case is CASSFEPSGRLETQYF. The bases are TGTGCCAGCAGCTTCGAGCCTAGCGGGAGGTTGGAGACCCAGTACTTC.